One sample yielded the 31 T cell receptor beta chains listed below, sequenced in a study of cytomegalovirus exposure and HLA in healthy donors. PCR used 60 Vbeta primers and 13 Jbeta primers. Generated by immunoSEQ multiplex PCR, the TCRdb table keeps only in-frame clones and is missing some. The sample carries about 37,000 clones, roughly 81% recorded once. Specimen: PBMCs. These receptors all stem from a man younger than 45 in good health and CMV-seronegative.

This clone has a single count. V gene TRBV5-4 combines with J gene TRBJ1-1, with D maybe TRBD1 (6 bases). Germline CDR1 SGHNT, CDR2 YYREEE (reference sequence). This CDR3 contains 15 residues. V was pared by 4 bases and J by 11 bases, with 24 bases between. The CDR3 DNA reads as TGTGCCAGCAGCATAGACGCACAGGGTGGAAGCTGGGCTTTCTTT. Its protein product is CASSIDAQGGSWAFF. Full variable domain (remainder filled in from reference TRBV5-4 and TRBJ1-1): ETGVTQSPTHLIKTRGQQVTLRCSSQSGHNTVSWYQQALGQGPQFIFQYYREEENGRGNFPPRFSGLQFPNYSSELNVNALELDDSALYLCASSIDAQGGSWAFFGQGTRLTVV.

The V gene is TRBV15, the J gene TRBJ2-3, with D possibly being TRBD1 (6 bases). The CDR3 totals 14 residues. V was pared by 6 bases and J by 4 bases, with 14 bases between. The V gene's germline CDR1 is LNHNV and CDR2 YYDKDF (reference sequence). In nucleotides, the CDR3 is TGTGCCACCAGAGTTCAGGGGAGCGCAGATACGCAGTATTTT. It translates to CATRVQGSADTQYF. Drawing the rest from reference TRBV15 and TRBJ2-3, the complete variable domain is DAMVIQNPRYQVTQFGKPVTLSCSQTLNHNVMYWYQQKSSQAPKLLFHYYDKDFNNEADTPDNFQSRRPNTSFCFLDIRSPGLGDTAMYLCATRVQGSADTQYFGPGTRLTVL.

This clone was picked up a small number of times. The chain combines TRBV6-1 with TRBJ2-3, with 9 bases aligning to TRBD2. This CDR3 spans 15 amino acids. V shed 2 bases and J 8 bases; nucleotides not matched to a gene: 8. Germline V CDR1 and CDR2: MNHNS, SASEGT. The CDR3 region is CASSEPGLAVVTQYF. DNA of the CDR3: TGTGCCAGCAGTGAACCGGGACTAGCTGTAGTTACGCAGTATTTT.

The chain uses TRBV7-8 and TRBJ1-2, with 9 bases matching TRBD1. The CDR3 runs to 16 residues. Germline CDR1 reads SGHVS; CDR2 reads FQNEAQ. V trimming: 1 base; J trimming: 8 bases; junction bases outside the gene matches: 11. As DNA, the CDR3 is TGTGCCAGCAGCTTAGGGACGAACAGGGGGCGGTACGGCTACACCTTC. Amino acids: CASSLGTNRGRYGYTF.

The chain links TRBV6-5 to TRBJ1-2, with D unresolved. With 0 bases removed from V and 4 bases from J, the gap between germline ends came to 9 bases. The CDR3 covers 14 residues. Germline V gene lookup returns CDR1 MNHEY and CDR2 SVGAGI. For the CDR3, the DNA is TGTGCCAGCAGTTACTCCCCCACGGGCTATGGCTACACCTTC. Translating it yields CASSYSPTGYGYTF.

The chain employs TRBV7-9 and TRBJ2-3, with 7 bases that match TRBD2. The germline gives CDR1 SEHNR, CDR2 FQNEAQ (reference sequence). Losses at the gene ends were 6 bases for V and 3 bases for J; bases not matched to a gene: 3. The CDR3 has 13 amino acids. The CDR3 DNA follows: TGTGCCAGCAGGCTAGCGGATACAGATACGCAGTATTTT. The encoded protein is CASRLADTDTQYF.

The chain recombines TRBV27 with TRBJ1-2; D is perhaps TRBD1 (6 bases). The CDR3 loop spans 13 amino acids. Between the trimmed V and J ends, which lost 3 bases and 7 bases, there was a span of 12 bases. Germline values: CDR1 MNHEY, CDR2 SMNVEV (reference sequence). Here the CDR3 DNA reads TGTGCCAGCAGTTTCCAGGGGAGGGCTGGCTACACCTTC. Translated, it gives CASSFQGRAGYTF.

The rearrangement uses TRBV19 and TRBJ2-3, with D maybe TRBD2 (5 bases). CDR1 and CDR2 from the germline V gene are LNHDA and SQIVND (reference sequence). CDR3 length equals 14 residues. V lost 4 bases, J lost 0 bases, and 8 bases lay in between. DNA of the CDR3: TGTGCCAGTAGTAACCGGGGAAGCACAGATACGCAGTATTTT. It translates to CASSNRGSTDTQYF. The full variable domain, in which reference TRBV19 and TRBJ2-3 provide the parts outside the CDR3, is DGGITQSPKYLFRKEGQNVTLSCEQNLNHDAMYWYRQDPGQGLRLIYYSQIVNDFQKGDIAEGYSVSREKKESFPLTVTSAQKNPTAFYLCASSNRGSTDTQYFGPGTRLTVL.

The chain recombines TRBV29-1 with TRBJ1-2; D possibly corresponds to TRBD1 (5 bases). Germline values: CDR1 SQVTM, CDR2 ANQGSEA. The CDR3 runs 16 residues. Trimming took 4 bases from V and 0 from J, leaving 18 bases between them. Here the CDR3 DNA reads TGCAGCGTTGGGGGCGGACACGAAAAAGCTAACTATGGCTACACCTTC. It is translated as CSVGGGHEKANYGYTF.

The V call is TRBV19, the J call TRBJ2-3, with D unresolved. This CDR3 comprises 15 residues. Germline V CDR1 and CDR2: LNHDA, SQIVND (reference sequence). Trimming pared 2 bases from V and 0 bases from J, leaving 9 bases between. CDR3 DNA: TGTGCCAGTAGTATACGCTGGCGGAGCACAGATACGCAGTATTTT. This gives the protein CASSIRWRSTDTQYF.

The V call is TRBV9, the J call TRBJ2-1; 7 positions match TRBD2. Germline V lookup: CDR1 SGDLS, CDR2 YYNGEE. V lost 0 bases, J lost 4 bases, and 4 bases stayed unmatched. There are 15 residues in the CDR3. The CDR3: CASSVDSGVYNEQFF. The CDR3 bases are TGTGCCAGCAGCGTAGACAGCGGGGTGTACAATGAGCAGTTCTTC.

This clone has just one count. The chain recombines TRBV5-6 with TRBJ1-5; 9 bases fit TRBD1. CDR3 length: 15 amino acids. Germline V gene lookup returns CDR1 SGHDT and CDR2 YYEEEE. Trimming took 4 bases from V and 3 from J; bases not matched to a gene: 5. The CDR3: CASSRGQGPNQPQHF. The CDR3 bases are TGTGCCAGCAGCCGGGGACAGGGACCCAATCAGCCCCAGCATTTT.

The chain joins TRBV2 to TRBJ2-5, with 9 bases lining up with TRBD2. The ends lost 4 bases at V and 2 bases at J; junction bases unmatched: 5. The CDR3 is 15 amino acids. Germline CDR1 is SNHLY and CDR2 is FYNNEI. The CDR3 bases are TGTGCCAGCAGTGTGGCGGGGGGGCTGCAAGAGACCCAGTACTTC. Its protein is CASSVAGGLQETQYF. Combining the CDR3 with reference TRBV2 and TRBJ2-5 gives the whole variable domain EPEVTQTPSHQVTQMGQEVILRCVPISNHLYFYWYRQILGQKVEFLVSFYNNEISEKSEIFDDQFSVERPDGSNFTLKIRSTKLEDSAMYFCASSVAGGLQETQYFGPGTRLLVL.

V is TRBV18 and J is TRBJ1-4, with 7 bases lining up with TRBD1. CDR1 and CDR2 (germline): KGHSH, LQKENI. Trimming took 0 bases from V and 2 from J; bases not matched to a gene: 3. The CDR3 runs to 16 residues. The DNA for the CDR3 is TGTGCCAGCTCACCACCGTCCAGGGGGACTAATGAAAAACTGTTTTTT. It is translated as CASSPPSRGTNEKLFF.

The rearrangement links TRBV19 to TRBJ2-1; D call uncertain. The CDR3 loop spans 15 amino acids. The germline V and J ends were trimmed by 0 bases and 4 bases, with 10 bases remaining between them. CDR1 and CDR2 (germline): LNHDA, SQIVND (reference sequence). Here the CDR3 reads CASSIDTRVYNEQFF. CDR3 sequence (DNA): TGTGCCAGTAGTATAGATACCCGGGTATACAATGAGCAGTTCTTC.

Comment on this clone: Additional DNA sequences in this sample encode the identical CDR3. The chain employs TRBV19 and TRBJ1-1, with D unclear. CDR3 length equals 14 residues. Trimming pared 2 bases from V and 0 bases from J, leaving 7 bases between. Germline V gene data show CDR1 as LNHDA and CDR2 as SQIVND (reference sequence). The CDR3: CASSITGMNTEAFF. The DNA of the CDR3 is TGTGCCAGTAGTATAACGGGGATGAACACTGAAGCTTTCTTT.

This clone was seen a few times. The rearrangement uses TRBV6-1 and TRBJ2-1; a possible D gene is TRBD2 (5 bases). CDR1 MNHNS and CDR2 SASEGT come from the germline V gene. The ends were cut back, 6 bases at V and 6 bases at J, with 15 bases in the middle. This CDR3 comprises 14 residues. CDR3 nucleotides: TGTGCCAGCAGCAGGACCCGGGGATTCAATGAGCAGTTCTTC. It translates to CASSRTRGFNEQFF.

V is TRBV11-2 and J is TRBJ1-3; TRBD1 matches 8 bases. Germline CDR1 and CDR2: SGHAT and FQNNGV. V lost 5 bases to trimming and J lost 3 bases; unmatched junction nucleotides: 6. This CDR3 region has 15 residues. CDR3 in DNA: TGTGCCAGCAGCGGACAGGGTTTTGGTGGAAACACCATATATTTT. Encoded protein: CASSGQGFGGNTIYF.

The chain has TRBV6-4 and TRBJ2-1; D uncertain. The germline V gene has CDR1 MRHNA and CDR2 SNTAGT. Trimming pared 8 bases from V and 0 bases from J, leaving 14 bases between. The CDR3 totals 15 residues. In DNA, the CDR3 is TGTGCCAGCTCATCTACTCCCACCTCCTACAATGAGCAGTTCTTC. The encoded protein is CASSSTPTSYNEQFF.

This sequence joins TRBV19 and TRBJ1-1; D unclear. The CDR3 has 12 amino acids. Trimming cost V 7 bases and J 5 bases, with 11 bases left between them. The germline V gene has CDR1 LNHDA and CDR2 SQIVND (reference sequence). The CDR3 protein is CASTTGWTEAFF. The CDR3 region has the DNA TGTGCCAGTACCACGGGATGGACTGAAGCTTTCTTT. Based on the CDR3 plus reference TRBV19 and TRBJ1-1, the full variable domain is DGGITQSPKYLFRKEGQNVTLSCEQNLNHDAMYWYRQDPGQGLRLIYYSQIVNDFQKGDIAEGYSVSREKKESFPLTVTSAQKNPTAFYLCASTTGWTEAFFGQGTRLTVV.

The CDR3 loop reads CASTPRRRKNIQYF. The CDR3 DNA is TGTGCCAGCACCCCGAGGAGGCGGAAAAACATTCAGTACTTC. The V and J genes are TRBV28 and TRBJ2-4; TRBD2 is a possible D gene (5 bases). Per the germline V gene, CDR1 is MDHEN and CDR2 is SYDVKM. Trimming removed 7 bases at V and 4 bases at J, with 14 bases between. This CDR3 contains 14 residues.

The chain recombines TRBV4-1 with TRBJ1-4; no reliable D call. The CDR3 is made up of 15 amino acids. V lost 3 bases and J lost 0, with 8 bases in between. CDR1 MGHRA and CDR2 YSYEKL come from the germline V gene. CDR3 in DNA: TGCGCCAGCAGCCAGATACATGCAACTAATGAAAAACTGTTTTTT. As protein: CASSQIHATNEKLFF.

Only a few counts were recorded for this clone. The chain carries TRBV6-1 and TRBJ1-5; TRBD1 matches 8 bases. This CDR3 has 15 residues. V was clipped by 5 bases and J by 5 bases; unmatched bases: 8. Germline loops: CDR1 MNHNS, CDR2 SASEGT. The CDR3 sequence is CASSLQGVGYQPQHF. The CDR3 DNA sequence: TGTGCCAGCAGTTTACAGGGGGTAGGCTATCAGCCCCAGCATTTT.

This clone has just a few counts. The rearrangement links TRBV14 to TRBJ1-1; D not resolved. Trimming stripped 1 base from V and 11 bases from J, with 14 bases between. Per the germline V gene, CDR1 is SGHDN and CDR2 is FVKESK. This CDR3 contains 13 residues. The CDR3: CASSQVFGEKAFF. DNA for the CDR3: TGTGCCAGCAGCCAAGTGTTCGGGGAAAAGGCTTTCTTT.

The chain combines TRBV19 with TRBJ2-4, with 7 nucleotides matching TRBD2. The CDR3 has 16 amino acids. With V trimmed by 3 bases and J by 1 base, 6 bases remained unmatched. Per germline, CDR1 LNHDA and CDR2 SQIVND (reference sequence). CDR3 sequence (DNA): TGTGCCAGTAGTATGGGAGGGGCCGGGGCCAAAAACATTCAGTACTTC. Its protein is CASSMGGAGAKNIQYF.

The chain couples TRBV10-2 to TRBJ1-2; possible D gene TRBD1, 5 bases. This CDR3 has 14 amino acids. Between the trimmed V and J ends, which lost 2 bases and 4 bases, there was a span of 11 bases. Germline loops: CDR1 WSHSY, CDR2 SAAADI. This chain's CDR3 is CASSEPSGGYGYTF. CDR3 bases: TGCGCCAGCAGTGAGCCCTCCGGGGGCTATGGCTACACCTTC.

A note on this clone: Other DNA sequences from this sample encode an identical CDR3 as well. The chain uses TRBV7-3 and TRBJ2-1; no clear D. Germline V gene data show CDR1 as SGHTA and CDR2 as FQGTGA. This CDR3 contains 12 residues. Trimming took off 0 bases at V and 7 bases at J, with 4 bases between the two ends. In nucleotides, the CDR3 is TGTGCCAGCAGCTTAACCGTAAATGAGCAGTTCTTC. It translates to CASSLTVNEQFF.

V gene TRBV19 combines with J gene TRBJ2-2; TRBD1 is a possible D gene (5 bases). The germline V and J ends were trimmed by 4 bases and 1 base, with 10 bases remaining between them. There are 15 residues in the CDR3. CDR1 is LNHDA and CDR2 is SQIVND in the germline V gene (reference sequence). CDR3 sequence: CASSTTQGNTGELFF. The CDR3 DNA reads TGTGCCAGTAGTACCACTCAGGGGAACACCGGGGAGCTGTTTTTT.

The V and J genes are TRBV29-1 and TRBJ2-5; D is perhaps TRBD1 (6 bases). The J call is doubtful: the DNA matches TRBJ2-7 better. Germline V gene data show CDR1 as SQVTM and CDR2 as ANQGSEA. This CDR3 contains 13 residues. The CDR3 protein is CSAGAGVVYEQYF. The CDR3 DNA follows: TGCAGCGCCGGGGCAGGGGTGGTCTACGAGCAGTACTTC.

The CDR3 DNA reads TGTGCCACCAGCAGAGATCGACAGGGTGGTGAAAAACTGTTTTTT. Its translation: CATSRDRQGGEKLFF. The chain combines TRBV15 with TRBJ1-4; TRBD1 agrees at 7 bases. CDR3 size: 15 residues. V was clipped by 0 bases and J by 7 bases; unmatched bases: 5. CDR1 is LNHNV and CDR2 is YYDKDF in the germline V gene (reference sequence).

This clone was observed a few times. One end of the junction is discordant with germline, which a read error may explain. This rearrangement joins TRBV6-5 to TRBJ2-1; the match to TRBD1 covers 7 bases. Germline V lookup: CDR1 MNHEY, CDR2 SVGAGI. The CDR3 is made up of 13 amino acids. The CDR3, as DNA: TGTGCCAGCAGTACCCGGACAGGCCGCGTCCAACTCTTC. This translates into CASSTRTGRVQLF.